The table lists the clone carrying this TCR beta chain with many counts. Arm-PCR of CDR3 regions and iRepertoire HTBI primers were the basis on which TCR beta libraries were built. A single record per CDR3 protein comes from TCRdb applying MiXCR to the multiplex PCR reads. The table has under 700,000 distinct CDR3 sequences, 16% seen once. Described time point: newly diagnosed GD, antithyroid drugs for less than 3 months. The TCR library was made from RNA extracted from PBMCs. The V gene's germline CDR1 is LGHDT and CDR2 YNNKEL (reference sequence). The CDR3 consists of 13 residues. The germline V and J ends were trimmed by 6 bases and 1 base, with 7 bases remaining between them. The data derive from a study of regulatory T cells in long-lasting Graves disease. These data also featured in a second study, about T cells in Graves' hyperthyroidism and ophthalmopathy.

The TCR sequence derives from a woman aged 40-60 years with Graves disease. The rearrangement links TRBV3-1 to TRBJ1-3; the D is unclear. Sequences were derived from peripheral blood mononuclear cells (PBMCs), sampled at new diagnosis, from a patient treated with antithyroid drugs. The CDR3 loop reads CASSQVSGNTIYF. CDR3 sequence (DNA): TGTGCCAGCAGTCAGGTATCTGGAAACACCATATATTTT. The variable domain in full, with the rest retrieved from reference TRBV3-1 and TRBJ1-3, is DTAVSQTPKYLVTQMGNDKSIKCEQNLGHDTMYWYKQDSKKFLKIMFSYNNKELIINETVPNRFSPKSPDKAHLNLHINSLELGDSAVYFCASSQVSGNTIYFGEGSWLTVV.